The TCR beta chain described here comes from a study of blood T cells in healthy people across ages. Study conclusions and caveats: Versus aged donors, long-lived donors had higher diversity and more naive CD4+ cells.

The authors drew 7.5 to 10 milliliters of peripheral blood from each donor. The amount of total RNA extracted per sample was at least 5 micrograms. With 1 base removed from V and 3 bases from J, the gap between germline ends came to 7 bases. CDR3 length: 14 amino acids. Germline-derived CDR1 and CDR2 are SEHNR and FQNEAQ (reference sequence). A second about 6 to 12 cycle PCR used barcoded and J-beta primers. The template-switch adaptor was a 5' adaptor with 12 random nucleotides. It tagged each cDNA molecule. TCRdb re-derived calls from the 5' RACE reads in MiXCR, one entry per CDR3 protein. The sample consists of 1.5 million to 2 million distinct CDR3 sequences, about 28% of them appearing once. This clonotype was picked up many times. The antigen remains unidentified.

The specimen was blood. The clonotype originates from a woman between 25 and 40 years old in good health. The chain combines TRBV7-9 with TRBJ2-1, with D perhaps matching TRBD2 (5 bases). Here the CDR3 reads CASSLVRGYNEQFF. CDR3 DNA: TGTGCCAGCAGCTTAGTACGGGGCTACAATGAGCAGTTCTTC. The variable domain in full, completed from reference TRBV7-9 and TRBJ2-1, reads DTGVSQNPRHKITKRGQNVTFRCDPISEHNRLYWYRQTLGQGPEFLTYFQNEAQLEKSRLLSDRFSAERPKGSFSTLEIQRTEQGDSAMYLCASSLVRGYNEQFFGPGTRLTVL.